This T cell receptor (beta chain) was recovered during a study of HIV-infected patients and healthy controls. Reverse transcription used approximately 500 ng RNA and constant-region primers for alpha and beta. Separate chain-specific third strand synthesis with multiplexing indices produced the alpha and beta libraries. TCRdb analysed the 5' RACE reads with MiXCR anew, one entry per CDR3 protein. The sample contains about 18,000 distinct CDR3 sequences, roughly 8.7% of which appear only once. The CDR3 is 16 amino acids. Looked up from germline, CDR1 is SGHRS and CDR2 is YFSETQ. The V and J ends lost 1 base and 9 bases, in that order; junction bases with no gene match: 12. Follow-up blood was drawn about 14 weeks, roughly three months, after antiretroviral therapy began. No cell fractionation was done, so the repertoire covers all unsorted peripheral blood T cells. Exclusions covered tumors, febrile or AIDS-related illness, and hepatitis B or C coinfection.

The table lists this clonotype with many counts. The rearrangement links TRBV5-1 to TRBJ2-1; 8 bases are shared with TRBD1. The TCR was taken from an adult with HIV infection. The sample consisted of blood, taken during antiretroviral therapy. The CDR3 loop is CASSLLGQGASSEQFF. CDR3 in DNA: TGCGCCAGCAGCTTGCTTGGACAGGGTGCATCCAGTGAGCAGTTCTTC.